This T cell receptor (beta chain) appears in the sequencing data of a study of regulatory T cells in long-lasting Graves disease. Library construction for TCR beta used iRepertoire HTBI primers and Arm-PCR of CDR3 regions. Using its own MiXCR run on the multiplex PCR reads, TCRdb lists one record per CDR3 protein. The sample shows some 370,000 distinct CDR3 sequences, 10% to 15% of them seen only once. This clonotype has ten or more counts. Germline V gene sequence: CDR1 PRHDT, CDR2 FYEKMQ (reference sequence). The CDR3 covers 13 residues. The V gene lost 5 bases and the J gene lost 5 bases, with 13 bases spanning the gap. The sample's time point: newly diagnosed GD, antithyroid drugs for less than 3 months. Researchers made the TCR library from RNA that was extracted from PBMCs. Patients hailed from an endocrinology department in Xi'an, China. The same sample was also used in a study of T cells in Graves' hyperthyroidism and ophthalmopathy.

The TCR sequence derives from a woman aged 18-29 years with Graves disease. The sequences come from peripheral blood mononuclear cells (PBMCs), collected at new diagnosis, from a patient treated with antithyroid drugs. The gene calls are TRBV13 and TRBJ2-7; D remains unclear. The CDR3 region has the DNA TGTGCCAGCAGCCCTCGTATGACGGACGAGCAGTACTTC. Encoded protein: CASSPRMTDEQYF.